This T cell receptor (beta chain) was sequenced during a study of blood T cell repertoires in COVID-19 (dated by TCRdb to between 2020 and 2021). For context, the study as a whole: Collaborator samples came from the United States, Italy and Spain and covered acute and convalescent phases of COVID-19. The material from the prospective study consisted of cDNA or gDNA derived from T cells, B-cell-depleted T cells, or PBMCs. The dataset comprised deeply sampled blood TCRbeta repertoires from subjects exposed to, actively infected with, or recovered from COVID-19. A freely available public database, intended as a resource for researchers studying the immune response to SARS-CoV-2, is where the repertoires were released. The samples were drawn from the first 160 participants of the ongoing ImmuneRACE study and from some 1,300 subjects provided by 6 global collaborators. A de-identified subject ID, COVID-19 status, age in years and sex were almost always included in the sample metadata. HLA class I and class II types, where available, came from metadata supplied by the sample provider rather than from assay-based typing. On the study overall, not on this receptor specifically: The quantity of clinical and demographic metadata differed by source and by participant and was supplied without curation.

For this clone: Its recognized antigen is unknown. The input lacks base qualities; no much larger clone sits a single base away. Distinct nucleotide sequences in the sample also encode this CDR3.

Whole blood was collected in K2EDTA tubes by collaborating institutions according to the institutions' own protocols. For TCRbeta analysis, collaborators shipped samples in one of three forms: frozen whole blood, isolated PBMCs, or DNA extracted from either of those sample types. TCRbeta CDR3 regions were amplified from genomic DNA using the immunoSEQ Assay, a bias-controlled multiplex PCR. Per the original workflow: Nucleated cell counts per sample were estimated from amplification of reference gene primers within the assay. Sequence reads were collapsed and filtered to measure the absolute abundance of every unique TCRbeta CDR3 rearrangement. Productive Simpson clonality was computed per sample as the square root of Simpson's diversity index over productive rearrangements. The immuneACCESS repertoire file appears here via TCRdb, limited to in-frame rearrangements. These files lack a portion of the clones; in checked studies, under half of the deficit traces to unresolved V genes, and the cause of the others is not known. The V and J calls and clone size come from that table; D and trimming were worked out from the DNA. A total of around 86,000 clones appear in this sample, around 85% of them only once. The ten most abundant clones make up 9.5% to 15% of the sample.

The germline V gene provides CDR1 MNHEY and CDR2 SVGAGI. The trim is 0 bases for V and 0 bases for J, with a gap of 5 bases between the germline ends. From its cysteine to its phenylalanine, the CDR3 spans 14 amino acids. CDR3 DNA is the only sequence kept; it has 42 bases, read in frame from the first base. The receptor's source is a human donor in a cohort sampled during active COVID-19. The chain joins TRBV6-5 to TRBJ1-1; confidence is insufficient to name the D gene. What was sequenced was peripheral blood. The CDR3 protein is CASSYSAVNTEAFF. In nucleotides, the sequence is TGTGCCAGCAGTTACTCTGCAGTGAACACTGAAGCTTTCTTT.